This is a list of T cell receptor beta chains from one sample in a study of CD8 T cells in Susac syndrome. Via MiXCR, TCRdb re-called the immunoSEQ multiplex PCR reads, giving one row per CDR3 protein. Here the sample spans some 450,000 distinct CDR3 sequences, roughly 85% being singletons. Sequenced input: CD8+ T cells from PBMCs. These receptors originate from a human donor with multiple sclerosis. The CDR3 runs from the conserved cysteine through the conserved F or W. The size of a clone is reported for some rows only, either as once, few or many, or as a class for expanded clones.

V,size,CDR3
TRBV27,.,CASSPGTGNIQYF
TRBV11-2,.,CASSHPSTSGIETQYF
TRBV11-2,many,CASSPTSGRVNEQFF
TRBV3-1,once,CASSPDRSAYGYTF
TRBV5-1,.,CASSLTGPGSGTEAFF
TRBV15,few,CATSRDKGANSPLHF
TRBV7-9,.,CASSFSGETEAFF
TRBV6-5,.,CASSYSSQGRNNEQFF
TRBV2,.,CASGWDNTDTQYF
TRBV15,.,CATSREGQGWEQFF
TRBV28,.,CASSLPPRTGITEAFF
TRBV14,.,CASSPKRTGESSVSSNQPQHF
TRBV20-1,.,CSAEPTGNYEQYF
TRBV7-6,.,CASSLAPDFLVDEQYF
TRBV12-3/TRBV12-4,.,CASSSRQVAKNIQYF
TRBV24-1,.,CATSAGTGSNQPQHF
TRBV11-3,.,CASSRLGENTGELFF
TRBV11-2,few,CASAPGQGYEQYF
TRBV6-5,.,CASSNRGKLASNYGYTF
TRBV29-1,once,CSVELGTEFYEQYF
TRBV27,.,CASSLSDRGHEQYF
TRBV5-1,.,CASSLWAENTGEPFF
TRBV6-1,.,CASSVFRDTPNTEAFF
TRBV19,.,CASSIDARREGSYEQYF
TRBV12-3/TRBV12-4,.,CASSFYRETDTQYF
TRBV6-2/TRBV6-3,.,CASSPNRGVSEAFF
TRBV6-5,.,CASSSGQGDLSNQPQHF
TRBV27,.,CASSLTGGTTYTQYF
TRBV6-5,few,CASSYISGTDMWAAFF
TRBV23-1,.,CASSHTRDVNYGYTF
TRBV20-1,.,CSARAGTSGTQLF
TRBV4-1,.,CASSQGFGGGLFPDEQYF
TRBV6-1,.,CASRAGTSGSYNEQFF
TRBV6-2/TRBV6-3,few,CASSSITIQVLYEQYF
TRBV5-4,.,CASSYSGLASSYEQYF
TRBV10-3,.,CAIRNTGELYGCTF
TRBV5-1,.,CASSLESLTDTQYF
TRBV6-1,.,CASSQGTRQAFF
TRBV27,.,CASGPGPYVAEAFF